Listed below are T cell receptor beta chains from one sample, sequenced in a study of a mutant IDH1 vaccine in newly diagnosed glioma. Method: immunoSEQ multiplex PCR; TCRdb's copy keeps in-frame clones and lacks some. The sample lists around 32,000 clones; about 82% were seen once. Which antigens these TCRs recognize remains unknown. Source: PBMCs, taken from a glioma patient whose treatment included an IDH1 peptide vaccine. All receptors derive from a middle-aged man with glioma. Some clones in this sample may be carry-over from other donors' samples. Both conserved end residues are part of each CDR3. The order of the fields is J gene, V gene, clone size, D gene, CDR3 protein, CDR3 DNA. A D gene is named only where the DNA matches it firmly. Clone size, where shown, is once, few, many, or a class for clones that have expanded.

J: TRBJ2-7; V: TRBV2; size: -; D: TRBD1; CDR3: CASTPMPGQLGLEQYF; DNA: TGTGCCAGCACCCCGATGCCGGGACAGCTCGGTCTCGAGCAGTACTTC
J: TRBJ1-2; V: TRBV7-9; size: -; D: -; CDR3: CASSYGQFNYGYTF; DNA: TGTGCCAGCAGCTATGGACAATTCAACTATGGCTACACCTTC
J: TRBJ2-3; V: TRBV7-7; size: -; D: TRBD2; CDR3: CASSLGVAGGTDTQYF; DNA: TGTGCCAGCAGCTTAGGGGTAGCGGGGGGCACAGATACGCAGTATTTT
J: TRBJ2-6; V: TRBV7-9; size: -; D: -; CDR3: CASSSSGVGANVLTF; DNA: TGTGCCAGCAGCTCATCCGGTGTCGGGGCCAACGTCCTGACTTTC
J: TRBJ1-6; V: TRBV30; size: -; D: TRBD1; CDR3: CAWSRDSQNSPLHF; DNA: TGTGCCTGGTCCCGGGACAGCCAGAATTCACCCCTCCACTTT
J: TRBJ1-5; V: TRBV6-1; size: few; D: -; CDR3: CASGREYSNQPQHF; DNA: TGTGCCAGCGGCAGGGAGTATAGCAATCAGCCCCAGCATTTT
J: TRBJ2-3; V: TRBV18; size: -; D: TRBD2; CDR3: CASSPTLTSGGRADTQYF; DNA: TGTGCCAGCTCCCCAACCCTCACTAGCGGGGGCCGAGCGGATACGCAGTATTTT
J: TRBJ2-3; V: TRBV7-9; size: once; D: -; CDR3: CASSPSGDTQYF; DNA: TGTGCCAGCAGCCCGTCGGGAGATACGCAGTATTTT
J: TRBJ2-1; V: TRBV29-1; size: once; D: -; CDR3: CSVEVVPTYNEQFF; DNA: TGCAGCGTTGAGGTGGTCCCAACCTACAATGAGCAGTTCTTC
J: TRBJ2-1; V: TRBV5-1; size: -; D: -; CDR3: CASSPETGFSNEQFF; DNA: TGCGCCAGCAGCCCTGAAACAGGGTTTAGCAATGAGCAGTTCTTC